The sequence of this T cell receptor beta chain was determined in a study of early T cells in non-severe SARS-CoV-2 infection. Study-level information: Sequenced bulk RNA came from whole blood that was unsorted, and chains were unpaired.

Researchers attached unique molecular identifiers to individual cDNA molecules. TCRdb passed the 5' RACE reads through MiXCR, listing each CDR3 protein once. Of more than 50,000 distinct CDR3 sequences in the sample, 10% to 15% were seen once. This clonotype was recorded many times. The target antigen is unknown. Study-wide points: VDJdb-based matching was biased toward anti-spike CD8 responses and missed private and CD4 specificities.

Trimming removed 5 bases from V and 0 bases from J; junction bases left unmatched: 11. Germline assignment: CDR1 MDHEN and CDR2 SYDVKM. CDR3 length equals 17 residues. The source material was whole blood. This sequence originates from an adult who was a healthcare worker with PCR-confirmed SARS-CoV-2 infection or an uninfected control (not recorded which). The rearrangement joins TRBV28 to TRBJ2-5; 8 nucleotides align to TRBD1. CDR3 sequence: CASSKTGQGHYQETQYF. The CDR3, as DNA: TGTGCCAGCAGTAAGACCGGACAGGGCCATTACCAAGAGACCCAGTACTTC.